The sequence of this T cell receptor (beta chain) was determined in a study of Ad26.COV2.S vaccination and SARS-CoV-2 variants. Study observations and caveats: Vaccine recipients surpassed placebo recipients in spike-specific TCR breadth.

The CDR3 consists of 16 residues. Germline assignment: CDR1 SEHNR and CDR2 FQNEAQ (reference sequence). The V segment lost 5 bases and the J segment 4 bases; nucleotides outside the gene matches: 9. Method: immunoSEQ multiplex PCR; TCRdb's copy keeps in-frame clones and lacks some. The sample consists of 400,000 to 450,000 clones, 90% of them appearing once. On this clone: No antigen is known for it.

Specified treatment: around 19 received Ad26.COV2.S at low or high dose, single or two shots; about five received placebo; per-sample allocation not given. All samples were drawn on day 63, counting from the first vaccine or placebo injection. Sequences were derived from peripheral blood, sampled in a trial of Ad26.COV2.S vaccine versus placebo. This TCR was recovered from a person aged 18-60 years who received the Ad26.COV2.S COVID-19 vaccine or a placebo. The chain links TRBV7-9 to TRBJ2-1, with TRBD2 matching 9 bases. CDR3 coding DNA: TGTGCCAGCAGCCGAAGCGGGCGGGAGGGGTACAATGAGCAGTTCTTC. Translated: CASSRSGREGYNEQFF.